This T cell receptor (beta chain) came from a study of T cell repertoires and leukemia-associated antigens (dated by TCRdb to the late 2010s). For context, the study as a whole: About 5.1 to 6.6 million read pairs and roughly 3.3 to 5.0 million effective reads were obtained per sample, with 15 million or so effective reads obtained overall. The study aimed to identify which antigen a TCR Vbeta21 clone previously found in CML patients recognizes, using in vitro peptide stimulation of healthy T cells. Beyond this particular receptor, the publication reports: Antigen specificity and function of the expanded clones were not tested directly and required further investigation. Numbers of Vbeta genes (around 60), Jbeta genes (approximately 15), VDJ rearrangements and unique CDR3s did not differ significantly among the four groups.

TRIzol reagent was used to extract total RNA from the cultured T cells. 5' rapid amplification of cDNA ends (5'RACE) was the method used to amplify TCRbeta libraries from the RNA. Before sequencing, Qubit, an Agilent instrument, and quantitative PCR were used to check library concentration and integrity. Qualified libraries were sequenced on Illumina HiSeq or MiSeq by a commercial service provider. The original methods were these. MiXCR version 1.8.2 was used to identify TCR sequences in each sample. For a clone to be considered qualified, a CDR3 longer than four amino acids, an in-frame nucleotide length, and the absence of a stop codon were required. A read counted as effective if the read contained the complete CDR3 structure. RT-PCR with 24 Vbeta primers, GeneScan spectratyping, and Sanger sequencing were used to validate the expanded clones. TCRdb trimmed the raw reads at Q25, called clones with MiXCR and kept productive beta chains. Identical CDR3 proteins give one entry, which carries the most common genes and DNA. It is TCRdb's table, rather than the study itself, that gives the V and J calls and clone size. This sample has about 11,000 distinct CDR3 sequences in its table, and under 55% of those were observed once. The ten most abundant clones make up around a quarter of the sample.

As concerns this clonotype: Its antigen remains undetermined. No base-level quality is on record; no much larger clone is a single base apart.

CD3+ T cells were first rested overnight at roughly 2.5 million cells/mL in RPMI 1640 without fetal bovine serum. MACS immunomagnetic beads were used, per the manufacturer's instructions, to isolate CD3+ T cells from PBMCs. The germline ends are 8 bases apart after V is trimmed by 2 bases and J by 0 bases. The germline V gene sets CDR1 to SGHRS and CDR2 to YFSETQ. The CDR3, from cysteine to phenylalanine, totals 15 residues. Left in the record is the CDR3 DNA by itself, 45 bases read in frame from the first base. Sequencing was performed on CD3+ T cells sorted from blood and cultured. This TCR was recovered from a female donor in good health. This sequence uses TRBV5-1 and TRBJ2-2; no D gene can be assigned with confidence. This receptor has the CDR3 CASSFQTANTGELFF. The nucleotides are TGCGCCAGCAGCTTTCAAACTGCGAACACCGGGGAGCTGTTTTTT.